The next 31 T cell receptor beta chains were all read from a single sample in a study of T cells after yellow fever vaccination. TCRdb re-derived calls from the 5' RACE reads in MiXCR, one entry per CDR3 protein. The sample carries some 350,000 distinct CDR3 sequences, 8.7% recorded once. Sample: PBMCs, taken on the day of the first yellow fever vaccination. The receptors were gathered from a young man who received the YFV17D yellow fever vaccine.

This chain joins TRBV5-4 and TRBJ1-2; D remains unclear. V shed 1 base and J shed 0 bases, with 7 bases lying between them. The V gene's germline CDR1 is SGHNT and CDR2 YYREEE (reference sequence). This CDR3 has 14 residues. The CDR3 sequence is CASSLIGTNYGYTF. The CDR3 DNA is TGTGCCAGCAGCTTGATTGGGACTAACTATGGCTACACCTTC.

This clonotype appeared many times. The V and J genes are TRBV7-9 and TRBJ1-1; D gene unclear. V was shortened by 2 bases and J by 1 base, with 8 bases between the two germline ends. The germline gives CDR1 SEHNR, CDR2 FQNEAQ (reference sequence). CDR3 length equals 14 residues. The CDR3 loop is CASSLRSRNTEAFF. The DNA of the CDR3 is TGTGCCAGCAGCTTAAGGTCGAGGAACACTGAAGCTTTCTTT.

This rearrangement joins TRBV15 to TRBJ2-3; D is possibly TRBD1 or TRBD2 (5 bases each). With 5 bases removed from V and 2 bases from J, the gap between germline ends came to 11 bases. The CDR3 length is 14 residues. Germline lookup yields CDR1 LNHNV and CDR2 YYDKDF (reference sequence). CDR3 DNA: TGTGCCACCAGCGGATGGGACCTCACAGATACGCAGTATTTT. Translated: CATSGWDLTDTQYF.

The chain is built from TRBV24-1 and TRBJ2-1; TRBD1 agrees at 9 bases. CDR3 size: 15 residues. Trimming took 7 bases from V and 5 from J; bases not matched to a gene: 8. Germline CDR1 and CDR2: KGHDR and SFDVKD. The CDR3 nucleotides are TGTGCCACCAGCCCCGGGACAGGGTTCGACAATGAGCAGTTCTTC. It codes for CATSPGTGFDNEQFF.

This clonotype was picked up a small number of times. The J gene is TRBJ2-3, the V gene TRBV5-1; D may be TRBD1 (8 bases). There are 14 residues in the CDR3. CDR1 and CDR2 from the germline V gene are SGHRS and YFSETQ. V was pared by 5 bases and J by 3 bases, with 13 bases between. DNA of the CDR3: TGCGCCAGCAGACAGGGGGGGATGACAGATACGCAGTATTTT. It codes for CASRQGGMTDTQYF.

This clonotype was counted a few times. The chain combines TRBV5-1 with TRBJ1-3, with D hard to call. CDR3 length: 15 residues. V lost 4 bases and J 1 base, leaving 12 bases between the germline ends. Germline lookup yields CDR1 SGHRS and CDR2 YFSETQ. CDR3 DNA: TGCGCCAGCAGCCGCGTGCCAGAATCTGGAAACACCATATATTTT. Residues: CASSRVPESGNTIYF.

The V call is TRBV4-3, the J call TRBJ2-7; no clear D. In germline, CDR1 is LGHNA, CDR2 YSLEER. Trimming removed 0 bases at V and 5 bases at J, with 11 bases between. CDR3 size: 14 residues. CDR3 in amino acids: CASSQEVKGDEQYF. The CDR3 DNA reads TGCGCCAGCAGCCAAGAGGTCAAGGGCGACGAGCAGTACTTC.

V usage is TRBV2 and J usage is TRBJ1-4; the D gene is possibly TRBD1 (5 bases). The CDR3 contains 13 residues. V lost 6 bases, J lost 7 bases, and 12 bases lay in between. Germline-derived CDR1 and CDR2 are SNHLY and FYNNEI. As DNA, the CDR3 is TGTGCCAGCAGAGCCTGGGGGAGTGAAAAACTGTTTTTT. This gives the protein CASRAWGSEKLFF. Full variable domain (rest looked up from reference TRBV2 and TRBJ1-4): EPEVTQTPSHQVTQMGQEVILRCVPISNHLYFYWYRQILGQKVEFLVSFYNNEISEKSEIFDDQFSVERPDGSNFTLKIRSTKLEDSAMYFCASRAWGSEKLFFGSGTQLSVL.

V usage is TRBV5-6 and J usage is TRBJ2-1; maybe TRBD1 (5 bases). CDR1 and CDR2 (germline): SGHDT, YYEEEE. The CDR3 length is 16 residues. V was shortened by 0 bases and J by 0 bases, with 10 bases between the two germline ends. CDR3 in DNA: TGTGCCAGCAGCTTGGATGGACATAGCTCCTACAATGAGCAGTTCTTC. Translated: CASSLDGHSSYNEQFF.

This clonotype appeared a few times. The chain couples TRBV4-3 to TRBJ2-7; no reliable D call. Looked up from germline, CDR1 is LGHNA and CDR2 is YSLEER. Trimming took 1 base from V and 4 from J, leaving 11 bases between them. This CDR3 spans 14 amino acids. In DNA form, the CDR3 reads TGCGCCAGCAGCCAAGCGGCAGCTGGGTACGAGCAGTACTTC. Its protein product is CASSQAAAGYEQYF.

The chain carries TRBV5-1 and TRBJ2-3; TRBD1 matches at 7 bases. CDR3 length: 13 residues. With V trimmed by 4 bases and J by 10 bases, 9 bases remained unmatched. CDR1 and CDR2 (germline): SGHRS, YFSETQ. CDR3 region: CASSEEDRRPQYF. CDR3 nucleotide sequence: TGCGCCAGCAGCGAAGAGGACAGGCGGCCGCAGTATTTT.

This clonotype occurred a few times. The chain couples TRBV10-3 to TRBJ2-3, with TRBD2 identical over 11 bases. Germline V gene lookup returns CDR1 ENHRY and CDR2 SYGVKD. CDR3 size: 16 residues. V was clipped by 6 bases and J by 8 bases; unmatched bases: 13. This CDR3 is CAISGPGLAERGTQYF. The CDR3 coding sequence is TGTGCCATCAGCGGGCCGGGACTAGCGGAACGTGGTACGCAGTATTTT.

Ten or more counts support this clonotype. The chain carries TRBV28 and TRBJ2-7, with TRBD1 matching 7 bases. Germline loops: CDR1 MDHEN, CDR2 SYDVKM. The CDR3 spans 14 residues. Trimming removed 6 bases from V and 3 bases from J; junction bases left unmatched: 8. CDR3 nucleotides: TGTGCCAGCAGACAACCGGGACAGCTCTACGAGCAGTACGTC. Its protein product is CASRQPGQLYEQYV.

The CDR3 loop is CASRRGPITPYEQYV. In nucleotides, the CDR3 is TGTGCCAGCAGAAGGGGACCTATAACCCCCTACGAGCAGTACGTC. The chain combines TRBV2 with TRBJ2-7, with D possibly being TRBD1 or TRBD2 (5 bases each). Trimming took 6 bases from V and 2 from J, leaving 17 bases between them. This CDR3 has 15 residues. Germline-derived CDR1 and CDR2 are SNHLY and FYNNEI.

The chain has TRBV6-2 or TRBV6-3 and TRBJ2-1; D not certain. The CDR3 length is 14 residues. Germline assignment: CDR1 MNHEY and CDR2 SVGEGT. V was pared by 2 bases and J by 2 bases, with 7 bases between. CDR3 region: CASSYRAPYNEQFF. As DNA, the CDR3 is TGTGCCAGCAGTTACAGGGCTCCCTACAATGAGCAGTTCTTC.

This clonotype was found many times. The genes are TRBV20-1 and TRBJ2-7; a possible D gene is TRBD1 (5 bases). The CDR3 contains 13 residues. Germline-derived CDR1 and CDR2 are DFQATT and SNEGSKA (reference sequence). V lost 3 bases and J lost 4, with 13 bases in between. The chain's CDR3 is CSASDRGLYEQYF. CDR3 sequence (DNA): TGCAGTGCTAGCGATAGGGGTCTGTACGAGCAGTACTTC.

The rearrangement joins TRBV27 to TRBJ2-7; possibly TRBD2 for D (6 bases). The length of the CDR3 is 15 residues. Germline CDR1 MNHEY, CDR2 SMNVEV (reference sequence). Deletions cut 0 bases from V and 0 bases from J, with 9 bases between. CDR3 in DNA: TGTGCCAGCAGTTTATCGGTGGGACTCTCCTACGAGCAGTACTTC. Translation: CASSLSVGLSYEQYF.

This chain's CDR3 is CASSRGQGAGNEQFF. The CDR3 region has the DNA TGTGCCAGCAGCAGAGGACAGGGGGCGGGTAATGAGCAGTTCTTC. The chain joins TRBV5-4 to TRBJ2-1; 11 nucleotides agree with TRBD1. The CDR3 runs 15 residues. Losses at the gene ends were 4 bases for V and 7 bases for J; bases not matched to a gene: 7. Looked up from germline, CDR1 is SGHNT and CDR2 is YYREEE (reference sequence).

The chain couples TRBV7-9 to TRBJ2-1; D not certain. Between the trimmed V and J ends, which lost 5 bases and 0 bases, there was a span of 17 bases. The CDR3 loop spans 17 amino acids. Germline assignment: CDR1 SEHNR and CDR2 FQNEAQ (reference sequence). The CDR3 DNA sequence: TGTGCCAGCAGCCCCGGGCGCCTCCGCAGCTCCTACAATGAGCAGTTCTTC. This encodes CASSPGRLRSSYNEQFF. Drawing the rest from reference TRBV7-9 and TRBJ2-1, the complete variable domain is DTGVSQNPRHKITKRGQNVTFRCDPISEHNRLYWYRQTLGQGPEFLTYFQNEAQLEKSRLLSDRFSAERPKGSFSTLEIQRTEQGDSAMYLCASSPGRLRSSYNEQFFGPGTRLTVL.

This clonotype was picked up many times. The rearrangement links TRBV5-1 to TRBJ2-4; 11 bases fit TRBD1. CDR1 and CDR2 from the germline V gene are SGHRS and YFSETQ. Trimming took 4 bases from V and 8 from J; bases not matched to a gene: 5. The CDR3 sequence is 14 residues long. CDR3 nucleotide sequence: TGCGCCAGCAGCCCCGGACAGGGGGCTGACATTCAGTACTTC. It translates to CASSPGQGADIQYF.

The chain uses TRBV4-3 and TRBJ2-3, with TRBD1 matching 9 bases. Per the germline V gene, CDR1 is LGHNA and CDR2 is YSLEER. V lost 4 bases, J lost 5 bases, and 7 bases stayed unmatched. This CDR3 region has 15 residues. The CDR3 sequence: CASSLTQGARDTQYF. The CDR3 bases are TGCGCCAGCAGCCTAACACAGGGGGCTAGAGATACGCAGTATTTT.

The CDR3 spells CASGGGLQETQYF. The CDR3 coding sequence is TGTGCCAGCGGCGGGGGGCTCCAAGAGACCCAGTACTTC. This chain links TRBV13 with TRBJ2-5; 8 bases match TRBD2. Germline loops: CDR1 PRHDT, CDR2 FYEKMQ (reference sequence). This CDR3 contains 13 residues. The V and J ends lost 8 bases and 1 base, in that order; junction bases with no gene match: 3.

The CDR3 reads CASSLRQGGNSPLHF. The CDR3 region has the DNA TGTGCCAGCAGCCTAAGACAGGGGGGTAATTCACCCCTCCACTTT. The chain has TRBV7-2 and TRBJ1-6, with 9 bases lining up with TRBD1. The CDR3 loop spans 15 amino acids. CDR1 and CDR2 from the germline V gene are SGHTA and FQGNSA. V shed 5 bases, J shed 6 bases, and the junction held 5 bases outside the gene matches.

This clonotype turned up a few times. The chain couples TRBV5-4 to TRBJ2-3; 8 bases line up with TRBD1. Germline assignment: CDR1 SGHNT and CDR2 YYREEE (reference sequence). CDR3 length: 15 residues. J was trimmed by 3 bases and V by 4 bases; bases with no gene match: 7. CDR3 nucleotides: TGTGCCAGCAGCCCGAGGACAGGGAGGACAGATACGCAGTATTTT. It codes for CASSPRTGRTDTQYF.

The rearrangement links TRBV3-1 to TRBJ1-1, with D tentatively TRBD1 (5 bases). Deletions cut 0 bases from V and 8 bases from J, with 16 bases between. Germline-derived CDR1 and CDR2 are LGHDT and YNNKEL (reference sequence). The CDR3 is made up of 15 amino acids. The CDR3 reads CASSQDHTGVGEAFF. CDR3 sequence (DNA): TGTGCCAGCAGCCAAGATCATACGGGGGTTGGGGAAGCTTTCTTT.

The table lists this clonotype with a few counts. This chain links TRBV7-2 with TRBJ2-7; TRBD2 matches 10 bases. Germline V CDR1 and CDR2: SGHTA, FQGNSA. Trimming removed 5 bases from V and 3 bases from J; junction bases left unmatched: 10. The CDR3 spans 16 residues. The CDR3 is CASSDLRLAGGYEQYF. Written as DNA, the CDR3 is TGTGCCAGCAGCGACCTAAGGTTAGCGGGGGGCTACGAGCAGTACTTC.

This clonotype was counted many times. The CDR3 here is CASSAGEETQYF. The CDR3 region has the DNA TGTGCCAGCTCAGCGGGGGAGGAGACCCAGTACTTC. The chain has TRBV6-2 or TRBV6-3 and TRBJ2-5; 8 nucleotides match TRBD2. This CDR3 comprises 12 residues. Germline CDR1 and CDR2: MNHEY and SVGEGT. With V trimmed by 8 bases and J by 5 bases, 4 bases remained unmatched.

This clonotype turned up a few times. The chain's CDR3 is CASSLNGQNNIQYF. CDR3 sequence (DNA): TGTGCCAGCAGTTTGAACGGACAGAATAACATTCAGTACTTC. The rearrangement links TRBV12-3 or TRBV12-4 to TRBJ2-4; a weak D match, TRBD1 (6 bases). V shed 3 bases and J shed 7 bases, with 13 bases lying between them. The CDR3 is made up of 14 amino acids.

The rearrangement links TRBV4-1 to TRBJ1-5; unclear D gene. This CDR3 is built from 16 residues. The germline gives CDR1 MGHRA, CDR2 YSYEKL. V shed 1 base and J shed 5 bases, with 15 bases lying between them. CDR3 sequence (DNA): TGCGCCAGCAGCCAAGGCGTGATAGGGCCGCATCAGCCCCAGCATTTT. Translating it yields CASSQGVIGPHQPQHF.

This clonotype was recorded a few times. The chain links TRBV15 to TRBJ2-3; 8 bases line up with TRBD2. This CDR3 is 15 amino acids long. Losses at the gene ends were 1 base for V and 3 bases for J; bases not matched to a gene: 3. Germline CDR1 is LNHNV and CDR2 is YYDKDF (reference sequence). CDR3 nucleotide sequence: TGTGCCACCAGCAGAGCGGGGGGGAGGACAGATACGCAGTATTTT. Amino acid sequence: CATSRAGGRTDTQYF.

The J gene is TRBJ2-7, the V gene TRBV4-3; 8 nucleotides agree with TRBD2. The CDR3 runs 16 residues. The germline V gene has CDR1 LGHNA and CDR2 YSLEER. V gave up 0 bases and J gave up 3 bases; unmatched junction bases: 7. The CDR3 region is CASSQDRGGGSYEQYF. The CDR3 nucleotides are TGCGCCAGCAGCCAAGATCGGGGGGGGGGAAGCTACGAGCAGTACTTC.